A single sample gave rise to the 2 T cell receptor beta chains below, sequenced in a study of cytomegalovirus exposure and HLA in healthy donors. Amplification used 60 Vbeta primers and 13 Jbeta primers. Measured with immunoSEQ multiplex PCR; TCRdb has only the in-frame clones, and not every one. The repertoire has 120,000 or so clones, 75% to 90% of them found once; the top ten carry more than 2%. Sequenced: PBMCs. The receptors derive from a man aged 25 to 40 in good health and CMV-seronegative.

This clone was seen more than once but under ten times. CDR3 protein: CASSPGTDLTDTQYF. The CDR3 bases are TGCGCCAGCAGTCCCGGGACAGACCTCACAGATACGCAGTATTTT. The chain is built from TRBV10-1 and TRBJ2-3, with TRBD1 matching 7 bases. Trimming took 5 bases from V and 2 from J; bases not matched to a gene: 7. Per germline, CDR1 WNHNN and CDR2 SYGVQD (reference sequence). The CDR3 spans 15 residues.

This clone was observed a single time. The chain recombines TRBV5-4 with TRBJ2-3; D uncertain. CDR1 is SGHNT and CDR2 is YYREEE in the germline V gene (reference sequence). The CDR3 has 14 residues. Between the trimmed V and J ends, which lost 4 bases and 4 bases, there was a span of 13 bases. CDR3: CASSTSSVPDTQYF. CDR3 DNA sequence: TGTGCCAGCAGCACCTCCTCGGTACCAGATACGCAGTATTTT.